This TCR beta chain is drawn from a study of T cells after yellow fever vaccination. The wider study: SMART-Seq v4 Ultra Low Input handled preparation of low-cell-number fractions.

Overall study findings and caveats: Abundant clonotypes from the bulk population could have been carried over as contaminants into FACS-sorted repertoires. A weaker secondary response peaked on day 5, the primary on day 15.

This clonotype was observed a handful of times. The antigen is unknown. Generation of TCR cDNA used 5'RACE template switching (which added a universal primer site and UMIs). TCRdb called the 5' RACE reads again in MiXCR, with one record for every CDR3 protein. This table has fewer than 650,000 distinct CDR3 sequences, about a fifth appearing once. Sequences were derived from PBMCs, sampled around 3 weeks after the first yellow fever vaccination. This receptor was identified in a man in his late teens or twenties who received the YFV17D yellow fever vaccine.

The CDR3 DNA reads TGTGCCAGCAGTAAACAGGGGTTGGGCTATGGCTACACCTTC. Translated, it gives CASSKQGLGYGYTF. This chain joins TRBV3-1 and TRBJ1-2; 7 bases are shared with TRBD1. The CDR3 consists of 14 residues. The germline gives CDR1 LGHDT, CDR2 YNNKEL (reference sequence). The V and J ends lost 6 bases and 4 bases, in that order; junction bases with no gene match: 8.